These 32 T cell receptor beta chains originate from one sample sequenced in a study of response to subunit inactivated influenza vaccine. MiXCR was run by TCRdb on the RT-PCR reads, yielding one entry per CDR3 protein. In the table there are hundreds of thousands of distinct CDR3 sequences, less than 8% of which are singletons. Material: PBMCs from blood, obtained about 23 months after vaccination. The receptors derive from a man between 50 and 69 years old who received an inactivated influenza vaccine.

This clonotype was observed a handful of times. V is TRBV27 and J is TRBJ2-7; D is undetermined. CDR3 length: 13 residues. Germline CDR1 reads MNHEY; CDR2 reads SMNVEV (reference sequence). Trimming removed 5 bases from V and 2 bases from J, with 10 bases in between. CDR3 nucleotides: TGTGCCAGCAGTCAGGCGCAGGCCTACGAGCAGTACTTC. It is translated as CASSQAQAYEQYF.

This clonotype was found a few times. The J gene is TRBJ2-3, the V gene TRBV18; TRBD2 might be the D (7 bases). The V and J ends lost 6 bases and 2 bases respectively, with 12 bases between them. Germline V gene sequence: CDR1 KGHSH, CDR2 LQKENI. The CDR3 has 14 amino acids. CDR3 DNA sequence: TGTGCCAGCTCGCGGGGGCCTTACACAGATACGCAGTATTTT. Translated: CASSRGPYTDTQYF.

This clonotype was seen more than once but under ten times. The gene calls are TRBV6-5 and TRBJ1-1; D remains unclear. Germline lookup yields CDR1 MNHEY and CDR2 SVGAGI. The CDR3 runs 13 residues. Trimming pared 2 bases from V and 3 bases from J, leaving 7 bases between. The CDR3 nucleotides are TGTGCCAGCAGTTACGACGGGGACACTGAAGCTTTCTTT. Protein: CASSYDGDTEAFF.

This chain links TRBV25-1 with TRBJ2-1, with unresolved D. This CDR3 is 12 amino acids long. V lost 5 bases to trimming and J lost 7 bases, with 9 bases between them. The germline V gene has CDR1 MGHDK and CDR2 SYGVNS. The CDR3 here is CASSLFSNEQFF. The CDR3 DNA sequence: TGTGCCAGCAGTCTCTTCTCAAATGAGCAGTTCTTC. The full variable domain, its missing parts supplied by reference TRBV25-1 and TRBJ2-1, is EADIYQTPRYLVIGTGKKITLECSQTMGHDKMYWYQQDPGMELHLIHYSYGVNSTEKGDLSSESTVSRIRTEHFPLTLESARPSHTSQYLCASSLFSNEQFFGPGTRLTVL.

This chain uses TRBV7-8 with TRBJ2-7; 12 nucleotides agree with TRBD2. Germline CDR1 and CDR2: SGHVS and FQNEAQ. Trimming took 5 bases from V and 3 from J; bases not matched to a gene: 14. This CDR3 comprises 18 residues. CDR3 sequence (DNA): TGTGCCAGCAGCGTGACTAGCGGGAGTTCGGCCTTCCTCTACGAGCAGTACTTC. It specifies CASSVTSGSSAFLYEQYF.

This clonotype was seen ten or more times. DNA of the CDR3: TGCAGTGCTCTTCACCCCGGGACAGGGGGCTACGAGCAGTACTTC. Translated, it gives CSALHPGTGGYEQYF. This chain connects TRBV20-1 to TRBJ2-7; TRBD1 aligns across 11 bases. Unmatched junction bases numbered 9, after V lost 5 bases and J lost 3 bases. Germline V lookup: CDR1 DFQATT, CDR2 SNEGSKA (reference sequence). There are 15 residues in the CDR3.

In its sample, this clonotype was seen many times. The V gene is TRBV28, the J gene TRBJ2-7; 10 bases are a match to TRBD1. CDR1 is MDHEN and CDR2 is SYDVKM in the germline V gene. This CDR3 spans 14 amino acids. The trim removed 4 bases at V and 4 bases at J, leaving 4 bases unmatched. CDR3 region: CASSSPGQGYEQYF. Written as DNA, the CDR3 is TGTGCCAGCAGTTCACCGGGACAGGGGTACGAGCAGTACTTC.

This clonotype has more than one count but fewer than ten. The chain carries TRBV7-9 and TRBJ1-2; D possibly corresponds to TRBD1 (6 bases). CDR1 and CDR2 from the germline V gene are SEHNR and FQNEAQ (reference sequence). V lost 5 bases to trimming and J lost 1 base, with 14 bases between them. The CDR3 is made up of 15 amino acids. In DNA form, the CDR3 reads TGTGCCAGCAGCCGGGAGGGGGGGATTAACTATGGCTACACCTTC. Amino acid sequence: CASSREGGINYGYTF.

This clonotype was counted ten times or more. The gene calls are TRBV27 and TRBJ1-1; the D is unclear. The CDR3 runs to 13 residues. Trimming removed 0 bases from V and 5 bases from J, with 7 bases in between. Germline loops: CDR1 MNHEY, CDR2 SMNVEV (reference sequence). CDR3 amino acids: CASSLSMGTEAFF. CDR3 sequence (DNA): TGTGCCAGCAGTTTATCGATGGGGACTGAAGCTTTCTTT.

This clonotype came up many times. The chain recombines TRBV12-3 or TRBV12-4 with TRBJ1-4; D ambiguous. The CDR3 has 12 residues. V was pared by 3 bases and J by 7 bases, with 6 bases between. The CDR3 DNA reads TGTGCCAGCAGTTTGGGCAGTGAAAAACTGTTTTTT. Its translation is CASSLGSEKLFF.

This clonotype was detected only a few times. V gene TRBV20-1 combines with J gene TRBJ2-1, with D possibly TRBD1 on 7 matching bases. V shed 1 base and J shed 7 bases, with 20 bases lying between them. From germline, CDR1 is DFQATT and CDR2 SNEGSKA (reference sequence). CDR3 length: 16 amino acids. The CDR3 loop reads CSARGQGERVENEQFF. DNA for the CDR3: TGCAGTGCTAGAGGCCAGGGGGAGCGGGTAGAGAATGAGCAGTTCTTC.

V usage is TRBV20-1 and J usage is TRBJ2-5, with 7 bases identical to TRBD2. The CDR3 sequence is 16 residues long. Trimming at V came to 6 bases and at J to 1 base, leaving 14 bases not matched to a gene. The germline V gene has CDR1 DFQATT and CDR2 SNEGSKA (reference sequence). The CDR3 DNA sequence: TGCAGTGCCCTCGGGCAGGGAGGGATCCTCCAAGAGACCCAGTACTTC. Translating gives CSALGQGGILQETQYF.

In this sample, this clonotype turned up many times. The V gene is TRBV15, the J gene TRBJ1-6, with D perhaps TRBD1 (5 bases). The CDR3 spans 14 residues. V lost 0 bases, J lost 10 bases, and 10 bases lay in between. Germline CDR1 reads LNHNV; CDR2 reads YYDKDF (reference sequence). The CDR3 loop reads CATSRDRDGSPLHF. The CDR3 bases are TGTGCCACCAGCAGAGACAGGGACGGCTCACCCCTCCACTTT.

The CDR3 region is CSARDMGEETQYF. Here the CDR3 DNA reads TGCAGTGCTAGAGATATGGGGGAAGAGACCCAGTACTTC. The V call is TRBV20-1, the J call TRBJ2-5; D is tentatively TRBD1 or TRBD2 (5 bases each). Germline V gene lookup returns CDR1 DFQATT and CDR2 SNEGSKA (reference sequence). Trimming took off 0 bases at V and 3 bases at J, with 8 bases between the two ends. This CDR3 comprises 13 residues.

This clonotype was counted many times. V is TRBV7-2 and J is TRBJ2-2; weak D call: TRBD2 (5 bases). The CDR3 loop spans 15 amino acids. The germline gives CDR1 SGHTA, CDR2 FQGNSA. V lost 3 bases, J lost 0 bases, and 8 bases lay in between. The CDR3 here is CASSFRTSNTGELFF. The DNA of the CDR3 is TGTGCCAGCAGCTTTCGGACTTCGAACACCGGGGAGCTGTTTTTT.

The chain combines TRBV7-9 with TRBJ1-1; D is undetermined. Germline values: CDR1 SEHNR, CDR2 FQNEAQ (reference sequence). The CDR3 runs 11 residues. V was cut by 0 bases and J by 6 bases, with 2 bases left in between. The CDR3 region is CASSLAAEAFF. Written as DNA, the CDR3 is TGTGCCAGCAGCTTAGCGGCTGAAGCTTTCTTT.

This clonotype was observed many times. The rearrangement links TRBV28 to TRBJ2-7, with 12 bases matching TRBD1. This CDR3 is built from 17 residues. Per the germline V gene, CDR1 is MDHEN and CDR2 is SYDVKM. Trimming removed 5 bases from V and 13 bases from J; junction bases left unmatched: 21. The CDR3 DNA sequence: TGTGCCAGCAGTACCACTACCCCCGGGACAGGGGGCCCCTCCCGTTACTTC. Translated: CASSTTTPGTGGPSRYF.

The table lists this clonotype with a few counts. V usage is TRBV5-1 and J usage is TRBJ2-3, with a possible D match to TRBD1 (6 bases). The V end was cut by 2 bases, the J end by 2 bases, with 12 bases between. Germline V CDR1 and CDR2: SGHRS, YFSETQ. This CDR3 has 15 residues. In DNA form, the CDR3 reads TGCGCCAGCAGCTTCCAGGGGCCGAACACAGATACGCAGTATTTT. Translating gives CASSFQGPNTDTQYF. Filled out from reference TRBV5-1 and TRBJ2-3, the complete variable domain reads KAGVTQTPRYLIKTRGQQVTLSCSPISGHRSVSWYQQTPGQGLQFLFEYFSETQRNKGNFPGRFSGRQFSNSRSEMNVSTLELGDSALYLCASSFQGPNTDTQYFGPGTRLTVL.

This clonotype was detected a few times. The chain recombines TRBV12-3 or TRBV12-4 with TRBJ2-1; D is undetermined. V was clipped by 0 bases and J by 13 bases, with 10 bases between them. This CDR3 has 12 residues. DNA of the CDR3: TGTGCCAGCAGTTTAGCTCGGGTAGGCCAGTTCTTC. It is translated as CASSLARVGQFF.

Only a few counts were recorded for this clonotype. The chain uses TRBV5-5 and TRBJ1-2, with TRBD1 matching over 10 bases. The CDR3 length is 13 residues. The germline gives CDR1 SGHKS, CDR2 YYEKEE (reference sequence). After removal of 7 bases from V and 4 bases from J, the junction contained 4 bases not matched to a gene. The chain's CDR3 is CASGTGDVYGYTF. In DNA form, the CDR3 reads TGTGCCAGCGGGACAGGGGACGTCTATGGCTACACCTTC. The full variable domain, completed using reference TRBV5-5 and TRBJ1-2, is DAGVTQSPTHLIKTRGQQVTLRCSPISGHKSVSWYQQVLGQGPQFIFQYYEKEERGRGNFPDRFSARQFPNYSSELNVNALLLGDSALYLCASGTGDVYGYTFGSGTRLTVV.

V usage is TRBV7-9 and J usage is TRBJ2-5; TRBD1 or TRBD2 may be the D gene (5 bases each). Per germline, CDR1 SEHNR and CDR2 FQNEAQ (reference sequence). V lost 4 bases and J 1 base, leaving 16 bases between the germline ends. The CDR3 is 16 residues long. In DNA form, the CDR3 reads TGTGCCAGCAGCTCAAGGGACGTCCGGGTCCAAGAGACCCAGTACTTC. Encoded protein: CASSSRDVRVQETQYF.

In DNA, the CDR3 is TGTGCCAGCAGCCCGCTCTATGGTCTCCTCCAAGAGACCCAGTACTTC. Translation: CASSPLYGLLQETQYF. This chain uses TRBV7-9 with TRBJ2-5; D ambiguous. The CDR3 is 16 amino acids. The V end was cut by 5 bases, the J end by 1 base, with 17 bases between. Germline V gives CDR1 SEHNR, CDR2 FQNEAQ (reference sequence).

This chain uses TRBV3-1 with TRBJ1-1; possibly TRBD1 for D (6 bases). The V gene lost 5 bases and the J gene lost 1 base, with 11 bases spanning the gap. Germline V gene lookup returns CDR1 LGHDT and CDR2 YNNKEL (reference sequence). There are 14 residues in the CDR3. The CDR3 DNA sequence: TGTGCCAGCAGCTCGGGACATACGAACACTGAAGCTTTCTTT. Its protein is CASSSGHTNTEAFF. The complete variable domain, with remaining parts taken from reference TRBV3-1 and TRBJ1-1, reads DTAVSQTPKYLVTQMGNDKSIKCEQNLGHDTMYWYKQDSKKFLKIMFSYNNKELIINETVPNRFSPKSPDKAHLNLHINSLELGDSAVYFCASSSGHTNTEAFFGQGTRLTVV.

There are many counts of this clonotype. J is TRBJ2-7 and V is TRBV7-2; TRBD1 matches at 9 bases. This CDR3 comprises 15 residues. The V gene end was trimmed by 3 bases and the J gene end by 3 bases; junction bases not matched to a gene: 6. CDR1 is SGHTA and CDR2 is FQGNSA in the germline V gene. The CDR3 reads CASSLAGTGSYEQYF. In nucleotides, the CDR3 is TGTGCCAGCAGCTTGGCCGGGACAGGGAGCTACGAGCAGTACTTC.

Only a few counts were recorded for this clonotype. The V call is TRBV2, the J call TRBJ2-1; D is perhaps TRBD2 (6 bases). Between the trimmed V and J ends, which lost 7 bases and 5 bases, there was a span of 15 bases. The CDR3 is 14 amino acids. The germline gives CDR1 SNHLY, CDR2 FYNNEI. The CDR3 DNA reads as TGTGCCAGCACCCGCCGGGACTCGCACAATGAGCAGTTCTTC. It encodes CASTRRDSHNEQFF. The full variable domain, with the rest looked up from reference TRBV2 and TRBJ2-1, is EPEVTQTPSHQVTQMGQEVILRCVPISNHLYFYWYRQILGQKVEFLVSFYNNEISEKSEIFDDQFSVERPDGSNFTLKIRSTKLEDSAMYFCASTRRDSHNEQFFGPGTRLTVL.

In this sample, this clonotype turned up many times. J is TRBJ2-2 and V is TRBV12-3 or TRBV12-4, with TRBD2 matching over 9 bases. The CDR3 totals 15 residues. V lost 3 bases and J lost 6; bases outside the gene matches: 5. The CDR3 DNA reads TGTGCCAGCAGTTTGATGCTAGCGGGGTCCGGGGAGCTGTTTTTT. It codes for CASSLMLAGSGELFF.

Here the CDR3 DNA reads TGTGCCTCCCAAGGCCCGGGACTAGCGGGAGCCCGTGGGCAGTACTTC. Translating it yields CASQGPGLAGARGQYF. V usage is TRBV28 and J usage is TRBJ2-7; 14 bases align to TRBD2. The CDR3 spans 16 residues. Looked up from germline, CDR1 is MDHEN and CDR2 is SYDVKM. Trimming at V came to 11 bases and at J to 9 bases, leaving 18 bases not matched to a gene.

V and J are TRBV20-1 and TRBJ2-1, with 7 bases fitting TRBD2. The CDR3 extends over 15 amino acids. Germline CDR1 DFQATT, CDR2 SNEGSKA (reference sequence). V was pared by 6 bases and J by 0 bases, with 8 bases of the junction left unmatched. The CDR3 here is CSAPSRGVSYNEQFF. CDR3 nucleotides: TGCAGTGCCCCCTCCCGGGGGGTCTCCTACAATGAGCAGTTCTTC.

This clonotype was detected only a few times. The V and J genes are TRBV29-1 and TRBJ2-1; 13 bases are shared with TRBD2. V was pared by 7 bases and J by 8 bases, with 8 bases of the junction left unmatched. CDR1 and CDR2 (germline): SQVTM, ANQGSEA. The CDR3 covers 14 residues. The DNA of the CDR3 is TGCAGCGGGACAGGACTAGCGGGAGCTGATGAGCAGTTCTTC. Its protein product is CSGTGLAGADEQFF.

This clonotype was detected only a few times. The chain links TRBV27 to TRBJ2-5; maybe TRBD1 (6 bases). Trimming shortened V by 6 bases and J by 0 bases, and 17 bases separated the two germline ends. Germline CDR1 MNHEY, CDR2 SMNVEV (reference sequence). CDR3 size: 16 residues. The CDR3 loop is CASRPDRLRYQETQYF. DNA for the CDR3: TGTGCCAGCAGACCAGACAGGCTACGGTACCAAGAGACCCAGTACTTC.

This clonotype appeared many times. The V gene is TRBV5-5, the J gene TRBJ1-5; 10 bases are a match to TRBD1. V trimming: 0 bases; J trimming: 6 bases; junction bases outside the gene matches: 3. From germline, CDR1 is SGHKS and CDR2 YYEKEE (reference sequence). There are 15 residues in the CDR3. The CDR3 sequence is CASSLGQGAFQPQHF. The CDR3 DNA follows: TGTGCCAGCAGCTTGGGACAGGGGGCTTTTCAGCCCCAGCATTTT.

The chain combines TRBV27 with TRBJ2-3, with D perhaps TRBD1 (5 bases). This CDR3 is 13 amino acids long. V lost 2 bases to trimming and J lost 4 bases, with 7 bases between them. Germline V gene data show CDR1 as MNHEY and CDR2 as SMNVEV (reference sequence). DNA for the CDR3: TGTGCCAGCAGTTTAAGGGGTCCAGATACGCAGTATTTT. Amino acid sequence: CASSLRGPDTQYF.